The entry below describes one T cell receptor beta chain. The antigen this receptor binds is unknown. Qualities for individual bases were not recorded, and no much larger clone is one base off. To estimate absolute template abundance from read counts, synthetic TCR analog templates were spiked into each PCR. The immunoSEQ assay was used to amplify TCRbeta CDR3 regions from genomic DNA with bias-controlled V and J gene primers. Sequencing of rearranged TCRbeta segments was done at approximately 20X coverage. In the original analysis: Sequencing errors were corrected by clustering, and CDR3s were annotated against IMGT so that V, D and J genes could be assigned. Downstream analyses used only productive TCRbeta rearrangements, leaving out any out-of-frame or stop-codon sequences. Clonality was computed as one minus Shannon entropy normalized by the log of the number of unique productive sequences. Fisher's exact test with Benjamini-Hochberg correction, using a cutoff of adjusted p below 0.01, was how clones that differed between time points or between blood and tumor were identified. TCRdb retrieved this table from immuneACCESS and kept in-frame rearrangements only. Not all clones are present; in checked studies, unresolved V genes account for under half, and no reason is known for the remainder. V and J calls and clone size follow that table, whereas D and trimming were derived from the DNA. The sample data list approximately 100,000 clones, and around 90% of these were observed just once. Clones ranked in the top ten supply 0.7% to 0.95% of the sample.

This sample was taken from a study of PD-L1 blockade in urothelial cancer listed by TCRdb under 2017. Some background on the complete study: All patients started therapy at some point between 2014 and 2016 and received atezolizumab 1,200 mg intravenously every 3 weeks. About 90% of the roughly 30 patients were males with bladder-origin urothelial cancer, and about 60% of the roughly 30 reported a prior smoking history. Patients had an ECOG performance status of 0 or 1 and had received between 0 and 3 prior chemotherapy regimens. Blood samples were analyzed at two time points: 3 weeks after treatment start (second dose) and 6 weeks after treatment start. Blood samples gave median yields of about 150,000 T cells and 83,000 or so unique TCRs, along with a median clonality of approximately 0.084. Somatic, immune and clinical correlates of response to PD-L1 blockade with atezolizumab in urothelial cancer were the focus of an exploratory multi-omic analysis. Pretreatment tumor samples, along with matched peripheral blood collected serially before and after atezolizumab treatment, underwent TCR sequencing. Progression-free survival longer than 6 months counted as durable clinical benefit, and TCR features were additionally tested against both progression-free and overall survival. Whole exome sequencing and RNA sequencing of pretreatment tumors were performed alongside TCR sequencing in the same patients. Several patients achieved durable clinical benefit and some 21 did not. Approximately 29 patients had pretreatment blood TCR-seq, about 25 had at least one posttreatment blood collection, and about 25 had tumor TCR-seq.

The CDR3 holds 17 amino acids from the cysteine to the phenylalanine. Only the CDR3 DNA is retained, 51 bases long and in frame from the first base. Trimmed from V: 5 bases; trimmed from J: 3 bases; junction bases lacking a gene match: 10. As encoded in the germline V gene, CDR1 is MDHEN while CDR2 is SYDVKM. On the study overall, not on this receptor specifically: Because the sample size was small (n of about 30) and many of the analyses were exploratory, the results are meant to be hypothesis-generating. Among patients with durable benefit, tumor-associated TCR clones showed greater expansion in peripheral blood 3 weeks after treatment started (n ≈ 21, p = 0.022). Improved progression-free and overall survival was found to be associated with pretreatment peripheral blood TCR clonality below the median.

The cohort comprised 30 or so patients with locally advanced or metastatic urothelial carcinoma treated at Memorial Sloan Kettering on a trial protocol. Peripheral blood mononuclear cells were collected pretreatment and during treatment, at between 1 and 8 total time points per patient. The Qiagen DNeasy Blood extraction kit was used to purify genomic DNA from total PBMCs and tumor samples. PBMCs were collected pretreatment and during treatment, and were isolated and stored as previously described. The rearranged chain carries TRBV28 and TRBJ2-3, and TRBD2 matches 11 of the central bases. Source: PBMCs, taken around atezolizumab (anti-PD-L1) treatment. The sequence was obtained from a woman of 80 years or more with urothelial cancer. The DNA sequence is given as TGTGCCAGCAGTCCCCTAGCGGGAGGAGAGGGGACAGATACGCAGTATTTT. The resulting protein is CASSPLAGGEGTDTQYF.